This T cell receptor beta chain derives from a study of spatial heterogeneity in lung cancer. This CDR3 region has 14 residues. Germline values: CDR1 LGHDT, CDR2 YNNKEL (reference sequence). Trimming took off 5 bases at V and 5 bases at J, with 13 bases between the two ends. In its sample, this clonotype was seen many times. A library prepared for alpha chains yielded this beta chain as an off-target read; its size is of little meaning. The time point is: sample taken at primary tumor resection. TCRs were sequenced from unsorted whole RNA of tumor, nontumor lung or PBMC. Samples were donated by 72 untreated early-stage non-small cell lung cancer patients. TCRdb re-derived calls from the 5' RACE reads in MiXCR, one entry per CDR3 protein. The table lists about 11,000 distinct CDR3 sequences, roughly 4% of them singletons, with 50% to 60% in the top ten.

The clonotype was recovered from a female donor with early-stage non-small cell lung cancer. The specimen comprised PBMCs, sampled at surgery. The rearrangement links TRBV3-1 to TRBJ2-4, with D unclear. CDR3 sequence (DNA): TGTGCCAGCAGCTCTCATTTATCCGAAAACATTCAGTACTTC. Translated, it gives CASSSHLSENIQYF.